These 18 T cell receptor beta chains came from one sample sequenced in a study of technical replicates of blood from a few donors (TCRdb year 2017). Libraries came from the immunoSEQ multiplex PCR assay. In its TCRdb copy, this immuneACCESS table keeps in-frame sequences only and misses some clones. Where compared with another copy, unresolved V genes explain less than half of these, and the others have no known cause. The sample table shows 50,000 to 65,000 clones, and about 90% are seen once. Around 4.9% of the sample rests with the top ten. Specimen: PBMCs. These receptors were taken from a human donor in good health. Some clones in this sample may be carry-over from other donors' samples.

This clone was recorded once. The rearrangement joins TRBV19 to TRBJ2-5, with 15 bases fitting TRBD2. The CDR3 runs 17 residues. V trimming: 6 bases; J trimming: 0 bases; junction bases outside the gene matches: 5. The germline V gene encodes CDR1 LNHDA and CDR2 SQIVND (reference sequence). The CDR3 DNA sequence: TGTGCCAGTAGCACCGGGACTAGCGGGGGGTACCAAGAGACCCAGTACTTC. This gives the protein CASSTGTSGGYQETQYF.

The chain is built from TRBV7-9 and TRBJ2-2; 11 positions match TRBD1. The V gene's germline CDR1 is SEHNR and CDR2 FQNEAQ (reference sequence). There are 19 residues in the CDR3. J lost 10 bases, V lost 0 bases, and 16 bases had no gene match. CDR3 amino acids: CASSLAPPLDRGRLVELFF. In nucleotides, the CDR3 is TGTGCCAGCAGCTTAGCCCCACCCCTGGACAGGGGGCGTCTCGTGGAGCTGTTTTTT.

The chain employs TRBV13 and TRBJ2-7; D gene ambiguous. The V end was cut by 0 bases, the J end by 7 bases, with 10 bases between. This CDR3 contains 13 residues. The V gene's germline CDR1 is PRHDT and CDR2 FYEKMQ (reference sequence). In nucleotides, the CDR3 is TGTGCCAGCAGCTTAGGGGCGGCTTGGGAGCAGTACTTC. Translating gives CASSLGAAWEQYF.

The J gene is TRBJ1-4, the V gene TRBV10-3; 9 bases align to TRBD1. This CDR3 contains 19 residues. CDR1 ENHRY and CDR2 SYGVKD come from the germline V gene. Trimming removed 6 bases from V and 0 bases from J; junction bases left unmatched: 14. CDR3 sequence: CAISHGTGPLGSTNEKLFF. In DNA form, the CDR3 reads TGTGCCATCAGCCACGGGACAGGGCCTTTAGGATCAACTAATGAAAAACTGTTTTTT.

This chain connects TRBV2 to TRBJ1-5, with TRBD1 as a possible D gene (5 bases). Germline CDR1 SNHLY, CDR2 FYNNEI. This CDR3 comprises 14 residues. V was pared by 2 bases and J by 6 bases, with 11 bases between. The DNA for the CDR3 is TGTGCCAGCAGTGAAAGCTGGGGGGTTCAGCCCCAGCATTTT. Protein sequence: CASSESWGVQPQHF. Combining the CDR3 with reference TRBV2 and TRBJ1-5 gives the whole variable domain EPEVTQTPSHQVTQMGQEVILRCVPISNHLYFYWYRQILGQKVEFLVSFYNNEISEKSEIFDDQFSVERPDGSNFTLKIRSTKLEDSAMYFCASSESWGVQPQHFGDGTRLSIL.

The chain employs TRBV9 and TRBJ2-5, with TRBD2 matching 14 bases. The CDR3 runs 19 residues. V lost 0 bases, J lost 5 bases, and 12 bases stayed unmatched. Looked up from germline, CDR1 is SGDLS and CDR2 is YYNGEE. The CDR3 reads CASSVARTSGGSTSETQYF. CDR3 bases: TGTGCCAGCAGCGTAGCTAGGACTAGCGGGGGGAGTACTTCGGAGACCCAGTACTTC.

The gene calls are TRBV9 and TRBJ2-1; no definite D call. CDR3 size: 15 residues. V lost 4 bases, J lost 7 bases, and 18 bases lay in between. CDR1 SGDLS and CDR2 YYNGEE come from the germline V gene. CDR3: CASSFWSTPQNEQFF. CDR3 bases: TGTGCCAGCAGCTTCTGGAGTACCCCCCAGAATGAGCAGTTCTTC. Drawing the rest from reference TRBV9 and TRBJ2-1, the complete variable domain is DSGVTQTPKHLITATGQRVTLRCSPRSGDLSVYWYQQSLDQGLQFLIQYYNGEERAKGNILERFSAQQFPDLHSELNLSSLELGDSALYFCASSFWSTPQNEQFFGPGTRLTVL.

The chain recombines TRBV5-1 with TRBJ1-1; D possibly corresponds to TRBD1 (6 bases). The germline V and J ends were trimmed by 6 bases and 5 bases, with 17 bases remaining between them. The CDR3 totals 14 residues. Germline lookup yields CDR1 SGHRS and CDR2 YFSETQ. The CDR3 sequence: CASIQDSLRTEAFF. The CDR3 nucleotides read TGCGCCAGCATCCAGGACAGTCTGCGTACTGAAGCTTTCTTT. Drawing the rest from reference TRBV5-1 and TRBJ1-1, the complete variable domain is KAGVTQTPRYLIKTRGQQVTLSCSPISGHRSVSWYQQTPGQGLQFLFEYFSETQRNKGNFPGRFSGRQFSNSRSEMNVSTLELGDSALYLCASIQDSLRTEAFFGQGTRLTVV.

The chain has TRBV11-2 and TRBJ2-4; D is ambiguous. CDR3 length: 16 residues. Deletions cut 4 bases from V and 0 bases from J, with 13 bases between. Per the germline V gene, CDR1 is SGHAT and CDR2 is FQNNGV. CDR3 DNA: TGTGCCAGCAGCTCCAACTTCCTCGCAGCCAAAAACATTCAGTACTTC. Residues: CASSSNFLAAKNIQYF.

The rearrangement uses TRBV7-7 and TRBJ1-1; 7 nucleotides agree with TRBD1. Germline V gives CDR1 SSHAT, CDR2 FNYEAQ (reference sequence). This CDR3 has 13 amino acids. J lost 5 bases, V lost 5 bases, and 5 bases had no gene match. The CDR3 DNA follows: TGTGCCAGCAGCGTTCAGACAGGGACTGAAGCTTTCTTT. It is translated as CASSVQTGTEAFF. Supplemented by reference TRBV7-7 and TRBJ1-1, the full variable domain reads GAGVSQSPRYKVTKRGQDVTLRCDPISSHATLYWYQQALGQGPEFLTYFNYEAQPDKSGLPSDRFSAERPEGSISTLTIQRTEQRDSAMYRCASSVQTGTEAFFGQGTRLTVV.

The genes are TRBV5-1 and TRBJ2-5; a weak D match, TRBD1 (5 bases). The CDR3 runs to 14 residues. Trimming pared 3 bases from V and 5 bases from J, leaving 14 bases between. The germline CDR1 and CDR2 sequences are SGHRS and YFSETQ. The CDR3 coding sequence is TGCGCCAGCAGCTGGGGCAGGGTGGAGGAGACCCAGTACTTC. This gives the protein CASSWGRVEETQYF.

This clone was seen a handful of times. The CDR3 loop reads CASSSGGFYGYTF. The CDR3 DNA reads as TGTGCCAGCAGTTCGGGAGGGTTTTATGGCTACACCTTC. The chain has TRBV6-5 and TRBJ1-2; D not resolved. The CDR3 consists of 13 residues. The V and J ends lost 4 bases and 5 bases respectively, with 11 bases between them. The germline V gene encodes CDR1 MNHEY and CDR2 SVGAGI.

V and J are TRBV30 and TRBJ2-7; D not certain. Germline V gene data show CDR1 as GTSNPN and CDR2 as SVGIG (reference sequence). Trimming removed 0 bases at V and 6 bases at J, with 12 bases between. The CDR3 contains 13 residues. CDR3 protein: CAWSVRVGLEQYF. The CDR3 nucleotides read TGTGCCTGGAGTGTACGGGTCGGTCTCGAGCAGTACTTC.

The V gene is TRBV4-3, the J gene TRBJ2-7; 10 nucleotides line up with TRBD1. The CDR3 totals 15 residues. J was trimmed by 3 bases and V by 4 bases; bases with no gene match: 6. Germline values: CDR1 LGHNA, CDR2 YSLEER. CDR3 protein: CASSPRDRGGYEQYF. In DNA, the CDR3 is TGCGCCAGCAGCCCCCGGGACAGGGGCGGCTACGAGCAGTACTTC.

The V call is TRBV4-2, the J call TRBJ1-2, with D hard to call. The V gene lost 1 base and the J gene lost 2 bases, with 14 bases spanning the gap. The CDR3 spans 16 residues. CDR1 is LGHNA and CDR2 is YNFKEQ in the germline V gene. CDR3 DNA sequence: TGTGCCAGCAGCCAAGCAGTGGCAGGCCTAAACTATGGCTACACCTTC. Its protein is CASSQAVAGLNYGYTF.

This chain connects TRBV6-5 to TRBJ2-3, with D possibly being TRBD2 (6 bases). The V and J ends lost 5 bases and 1 base respectively, with 10 bases between them. The germline gives CDR1 MNHEY, CDR2 SVGAGI. The CDR3 extends over 14 amino acids. The CDR3, as DNA: TGTGCCAGCAGTCTGGGGACTGGCACAGATACGCAGTATTTT. This gives the protein CASSLGTGTDTQYF.

The chain is built from TRBV7-2 and TRBJ2-7; tentatively, D is TRBD2 (6 bases). This CDR3 has 15 residues. The ends were cut back, 1 base at V and 5 bases at J, with 15 bases in the middle. Germline lookup yields CDR1 SGHTA and CDR2 FQGNSA. Written as DNA, the CDR3 is TGTGCCAGCAGCTTAGTTGGCGGGACGAGGAACGAGCAGTACTTC. This translates into CASSLVGGTRNEQYF.

V usage is TRBV21-1 and J usage is TRBJ1-1; TRBD1, the table's D call, was not compared with the DNA. TRBV21-1 is tagged as a pseudogene. The CDR3 loop spans 14 amino acids. The DNA for the CDR3 is TGTGCCAGCAGCAAAAGCCGGGACAGGGGTTACGCTTTCTTT. This gives the protein CASSKSRDRGYAFF.